The 19 T cell receptor beta chains given below trace back to one sample, sequenced in a study of shared clonotypes between healthy human individuals. It was CD45RO-negative cells, positively selected for CCR7, that made up naive CD8 cells, with terminally differentiated effector memory CD45RA+ cells excluded. The repertoire was sequenced with immunoSEQ multiplex PCR; TCRdb's copy has only in-frame clones and lacks some. Among roughly 550,000 clones, 95% were seen once, and the ten largest hold 0.095% to 0.12%. The material sequenced was naive CD8+ T cells sorted from blood. The receptors stem from a woman aged 25-40 years in good health.

V gene TRBV20-1 combines with J gene TRBJ1-2; D gene uncertain. Germline values: CDR1 DFQATT, CDR2 SNEGSKA (reference sequence). CDR3 length: 9 amino acids. With 7 bases removed from V and 4 bases from J, the gap between germline ends came to 4 bases. The CDR3 is CSGSYGYTF. For the CDR3, the DNA is TGCAGTGGGAGCTATGGCTACACCTTC.

The chain carries TRBV28 and TRBJ2-7, with TRBD2 as a possible D gene (7 bases). The CDR3 is 13 amino acids. The germline V gene encodes CDR1 MDHEN and CDR2 SYDVKM. Trimming pared 1 base from V and 12 bases from J, leaving 16 bases between. CDR3 nucleotides: TGTGCCAGCAGTTTATCCCGCGGCGGGGGCCCGTACTTC. It is translated as CASSLSRGGGPYF.

This rearrangement joins TRBV29-1 to TRBJ1-1; 11 positions match TRBD1. The CDR3 loop spans 12 amino acids. The V gene's germline CDR1 is SQVTM and CDR2 ANQGSEA. V was pared by 6 bases and J by 4 bases, with 1 base of the junction left unmatched. DNA of the CDR3: TGCAGCGTCGGGACAGGGGGCACTGAAGCTTTCTTT. It translates to CSVGTGGTEAFF.

The chain employs TRBV27 and TRBJ2-7, with 9 bases matching TRBD1. Germline V gives CDR1 MNHEY, CDR2 SMNVEV (reference sequence). The V gene end was trimmed by 5 bases and the J gene end by 4 bases; junction bases not matched to a gene: 9. This CDR3 has 15 residues. CDR3 nucleotides: TGTGCCAGCAGTCCCCTCCGGGACAGGGATTACGAGCAGTACTTC. Translating gives CASSPLRDRDYEQYF.

The J gene is TRBJ1-1, the V gene TRBV11-2; D call uncertain. CDR3 length equals 12 residues. From germline, CDR1 is SGHAT and CDR2 FQNNGV. Trimming left V 4 bases short and J 8 bases short, with 11 bases between. The CDR3 is CASSWASGEAFF. CDR3 DNA: TGTGCCAGCAGCTGGGCAAGTGGGGAAGCTTTCTTT.

The V and J genes are TRBV19 and TRBJ2-7; 12 positions match TRBD2. CDR1 LNHDA and CDR2 SQIVND come from the germline V gene (reference sequence). The CDR3 extends over 15 amino acids. V shed 5 bases and J 6 bases; nucleotides not matched to a gene: 8. The CDR3 bases are TGTGCCAGTAGTCTCCGCCCGGGACTAGCGGGCGAGCAGTACTTC. It encodes CASSLRPGLAGEQYF. The whole variable domain, remainder taken from reference TRBV19 and TRBJ2-7, is DGGITQSPKYLFRKEGQNVTLSCEQNLNHDAMYWYRQDPGQGLRLIYYSQIVNDFQKGDIAEGYSVSREKKESFPLTVTSAQKNPTAFYLCASSLRPGLAGEQYFGPGTRLTVT.

The table lists this clone with a count of one. The J gene is TRBJ1-5, the V gene TRBV27, with D possibly TRBD1 on 5 matching bases. Per germline, CDR1 MNHEY and CDR2 SMNVEV (reference sequence). There are 14 residues in the CDR3. The V end lost 5 bases, the J end lost 7 bases, and 15 bases lay between the germline ends. The CDR3 nucleotides read TGTGCCAGCAGTCCCCAGGGTCTCGGCCAGCCCCAGCATTTT. Its protein is CASSPQGLGQPQHF.

J is TRBJ2-1 and V is TRBV9; 7 nucleotides agree with TRBD2. The V segment lost 0 bases and the J segment 8 bases; nucleotides outside the gene matches: 11. The CDR3 sequence is 16 residues long. CDR1 and CDR2 from the germline V gene are SGDLS and YYNGEE. The CDR3, as DNA: TGTGCCAGCAGCGTAGCTAGTGCGGGAGTTACCCATGAGCAGTTCTTC. Protein sequence: CASSVASAGVTHEQFF. The complete variable domain, with remaining parts taken from reference TRBV9 and TRBJ2-1, reads DSGVTQTPKHLITATGQRVTLRCSPRSGDLSVYWYQQSLDQGLQFLIQYYNGEERAKGNILERFSAQQFPDLHSELNLSSLELGDSALYFCASSVASAGVTHEQFFGPGTRLTVL.

This chain joins TRBV28 and TRBJ1-2; D gene unclear. CDR1 and CDR2 (germline): MDHEN, SYDVKM. V lost 3 bases and J 4 bases, leaving 12 bases between the germline ends. The CDR3 has 14 amino acids. The CDR3 DNA is TGTGCCAGCAGTTTGGATGGGCCGTTCTATGGCTACACCTTC. It translates to CASSLDGPFYGYTF.

The chain is built from TRBV27 and TRBJ2-7; a weak D match, TRBD2 (6 bases). Deletions cut 10 bases from V and 5 bases from J, with 18 bases between. The CDR3 sequence is 13 residues long. The germline gives CDR1 MNHEY, CDR2 SMNVEV (reference sequence). CDR3 amino acids: CATTPGLGHEQYF. The DNA for the CDR3 is TGTGCCACGACTCCGGGACTCGGCCACGAGCAGTACTTC.

The rearrangement links TRBV27 to TRBJ2-3; tentative D call: TRBD1 (6 bases). The V and J ends lost 5 bases and 8 bases respectively, with 20 bases between them. The CDR3 contains 15 residues. CDR1 and CDR2 from the germline V gene are MNHEY and SMNVEV (reference sequence). DNA of the CDR3: TGTGCCAGCAGTCCTACAGGGTATACCTCGGGTACGCAGTATTTT. Encoded protein: CASSPTGYTSGTQYF.

The chain is built from TRBV23-1 and TRBJ2-7; D may be TRBD2 (6 bases). TRBV23-1 is treated as an ORF (open reading frame) with a function not yet certain. The CDR3 runs 15 residues. With 9 bases removed from V and 5 bases from J, the gap between germline ends came to 23 bases. Here the CDR3 reads CARPSEGKKVHEQYF. DNA for the CDR3: TGCGCCAGACCTTCGGAGGGGAAAAAGGTCCACGAGCAGTACTTC.

This CDR3 is CASSLVGGTGELFF. The DNA of the CDR3 is TGTGCCAGCAGCTTAGTGGGGGGCACCGGGGAGCTGTTTTTT. The gene calls are TRBV7-6 and TRBJ2-2, with D perhaps matching TRBD2 (6 bases). V was pared by 1 base and J by 4 bases, with 7 bases between. The CDR3 spans 14 residues. The germline CDR1 and CDR2 sequences are SGHVS and FNYEAQ.

The rearrangement links TRBV27 to TRBJ2-3, with D perhaps assigned TRBD1 or TRBD2 (5 bases each). Germline V gene data show CDR1 as MNHEY and CDR2 as SMNVEV (reference sequence). The CDR3 length is 16 residues. Trimming took 3 bases from V and 2 from J, leaving 15 bases between them. The CDR3 spells CASSFTGTQHTDTQYF. The CDR3 coding sequence is TGTGCCAGCAGTTTTACCGGGACCCAACACACAGATACGCAGTATTTT.

The rearrangement joins TRBV29-1 to TRBJ1-5; a weak D match, TRBD1 (5 bases). The CDR3 totals 14 residues. Germline CDR1 SQVTM, CDR2 ANQGSEA. The CDR3 region has the DNA TGCAGTGGCCTCTCGACAGACCCGGGTCAGCCCCAGCATTTT. This gives the protein CSGLSTDPGQPQHF.

The V and J genes are TRBV20-1 and TRBJ2-1, with TRBD1 identical over 8 bases. CDR3 length: 11 residues. The germline gives CDR1 DFQATT, CDR2 SNEGSKA (reference sequence). V dropped 5 bases and J dropped 7; count of bases not matched to a gene: 1. In DNA form, the CDR3 reads TGCAGTGCTGACAGGGGTAATGAGCAGTTCTTC. Translating it yields CSADRGNEQFF.

This chain uses TRBV5-3 with TRBJ1-2; D gene ambiguous. TRBV5-3 is flagged as an ORF with uncertain function. This CDR3 has 9 amino acids. V gave up 6 bases and J gave up 7 bases, with 4 bases separating them. CDR3 DNA: TGTGCCAGAACCCGTGGCTACACCTTC. Amino acid sequence: CARTRGYTF.

The gene calls are TRBV6-6 and TRBJ2-7, with a weak D call TRBD1 (6 bases). CDR1 is MNHNY and CDR2 is SVGAGI in the germline V gene (reference sequence). The CDR3 is made up of 15 amino acids. Trimming cost V 0 bases and J 6 bases, with 15 bases left between them. CDR3 coding DNA: TGTGCCAGCAGTTACTCGCAGGGGATATATGTCGAGCAGTACTTC. This sequence encodes CASSYSQGIYVEQYF.

This clone was detected only once. V usage is TRBV6-6 and J usage is TRBJ2-1; D is uncertain. CDR1 MNHNY and CDR2 SVGAGI come from the germline V gene (reference sequence). The CDR3 spans 14 residues. V gave up 5 bases and J gave up 0 bases, with 8 bases separating them. As DNA, the CDR3 is TGTGCCAGCAGTCTTACGGCCTCCTACAATGAGCAGTTCTTC. The encoded protein is CASSLTASYNEQFF.